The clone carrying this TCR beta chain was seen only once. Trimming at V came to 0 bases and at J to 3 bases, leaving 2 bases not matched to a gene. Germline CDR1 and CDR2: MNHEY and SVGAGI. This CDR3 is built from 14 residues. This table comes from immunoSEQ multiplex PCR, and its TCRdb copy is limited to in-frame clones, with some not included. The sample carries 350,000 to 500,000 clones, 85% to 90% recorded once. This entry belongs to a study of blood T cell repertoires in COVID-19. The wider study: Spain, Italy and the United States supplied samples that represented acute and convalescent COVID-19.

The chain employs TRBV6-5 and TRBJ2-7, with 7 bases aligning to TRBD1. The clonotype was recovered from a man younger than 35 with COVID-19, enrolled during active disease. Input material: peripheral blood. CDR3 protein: CASSYSGDSYEQYF. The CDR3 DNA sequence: TGTGCCAGCAGTTACTCGGGGGACAGCTACGAGCAGTACTTC.